This TCR beta chain was recovered during a study of control samples from healthy donors and cancer patients. CDR1 is SNHLY, CDR2 FYNNEI, per germline. V shed 5 bases, J shed 1 base, and the junction held 9 bases outside the gene matches. The CDR3 is 16 amino acids. Assay: immunoSEQ multiplex PCR; the TCRdb copy retains only in-frame clones and omits some. The sample yields 6,000 to 7,000 clones, 65% to 80% seen once. The sequenced sample consisted of formalin-fixed, paraffin-embedded tissue. This sequence joins TRBV2 and TRBJ2-3, with 7 bases fitting TRBD1. The sequence came from a male donor with melanoma. Here the CDR3 DNA reads TGTGCCAGCAGTCCGGGACAGAGGGATCGCACAGATACGCAGTATTTT. Translation: CASSPGQRDRTDTQYF.